The present entry profiles one T cell receptor (beta chain) with its context. The sample is drawn from a study of T cell responses to AZD1222 COVID-19 vaccine. This table comes from immunoSEQ multiplex PCR, and its TCRdb copy is limited to in-frame clones, with some not included. The sample shows about 140,000 clones, around 90% of them seen only once. The receptor was derived from an adult who received the AZD1222 COVID-19 vaccine. The material sequenced was peripheral blood, taken 28 days after the second AZD1222 dose.

The chain's CDR3 is CAGRPKGQGAYGYTF. As DNA, the CDR3 is TGTGCCGGTCGGCCTAAGGGACAGGGGGCCTATGGCTACACCTTC. The chain links TRBV19 to TRBJ1-2; 12 nucleotides line up with TRBD1. This CDR3 has 15 amino acids. The V gene's germline CDR1 is LNHDA and CDR2 SQIVND (reference sequence). Trimming cost V 11 bases and J 4 bases; bases outside gene matches: 11. Variable domain in full (rest from reference TRBV19 and TRBJ1-2): DGGITQSPKYLFRKEGQNVTLSCEQNLNHDAMYWYRQDPGQGLRLIYYSQIVNDFQKGDIAEGYSVSREKKESFPLTVTSAQKNPTAFYLCAGRPKGQGAYGYTFGSGTRLTVV.